This T cell receptor (beta chain) was obtained from a study of tumor-infiltrating lymphocytes in localized non-small cell lung cancer. The V gene lost 3 bases and the J gene lost 2 bases, with 8 bases spanning the gap. The germline V gene encodes CDR1 SGHTA and CDR2 FQGNSA. CDR3 length equals 14 residues. TCRdb's copy holds only in-frame clones and misses some; the assay was immunoSEQ multiplex PCR. The table includes around 17,000 clones, over 75% detected once. This clone was counted once. This TCR was sampled from a human donor with non-small cell lung cancer. The specimen sequenced was uninvolved lung tissue not adjacent to the tumor. The V call is TRBV7-2, the J call TRBJ2-1, with a tentative D call TRBD2 (6 bases). CDR3 residues: CASSFGGPYNEQFF. The CDR3, as DNA: TGTGCCAGCAGCTTCGGGGGACCCTACAATGAGCAGTTCTTC. The full variable domain, with the rest looked up from reference TRBV7-2 and TRBJ2-1, is GAGVSQSPSNKVTEKGKDVELRCDPISGHTALYWYRQSLGQGLEFLIYFQGNSAPDKSGLPSDRFSAERTGGSVSTLTIQRTQQEDSAVYLCASSFGGPYNEQFFGPGTRLTVL.